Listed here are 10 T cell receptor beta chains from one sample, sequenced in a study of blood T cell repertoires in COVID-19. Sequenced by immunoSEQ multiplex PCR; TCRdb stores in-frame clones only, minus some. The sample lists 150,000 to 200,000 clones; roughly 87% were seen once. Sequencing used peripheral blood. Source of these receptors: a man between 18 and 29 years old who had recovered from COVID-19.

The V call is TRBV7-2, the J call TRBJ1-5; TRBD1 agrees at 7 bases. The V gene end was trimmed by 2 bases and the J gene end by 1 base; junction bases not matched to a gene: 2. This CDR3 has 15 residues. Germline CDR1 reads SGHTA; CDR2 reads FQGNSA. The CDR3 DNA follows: TGTGCCAGCAGCTTAAGGGGACAGAGCAATCAGCCCCAGCATTTT. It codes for CASSLRGQSNQPQHF.

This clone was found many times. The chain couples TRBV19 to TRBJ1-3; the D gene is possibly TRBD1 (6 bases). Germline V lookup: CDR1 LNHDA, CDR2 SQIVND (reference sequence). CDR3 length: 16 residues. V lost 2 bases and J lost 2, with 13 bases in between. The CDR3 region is CASSISTGLAGNTIYF. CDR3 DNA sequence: TGTGCCAGTAGTATATCCACAGGGCTTGCTGGAAACACCATATATTTT.

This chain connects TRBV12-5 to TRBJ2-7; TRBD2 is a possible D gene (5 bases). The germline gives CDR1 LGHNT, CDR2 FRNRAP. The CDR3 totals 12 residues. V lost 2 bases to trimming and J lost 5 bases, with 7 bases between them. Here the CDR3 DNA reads TGTGCTAGTGGTTTGATCGGGGACGAGCAGTACTTC. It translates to CASGLIGDEQYF.

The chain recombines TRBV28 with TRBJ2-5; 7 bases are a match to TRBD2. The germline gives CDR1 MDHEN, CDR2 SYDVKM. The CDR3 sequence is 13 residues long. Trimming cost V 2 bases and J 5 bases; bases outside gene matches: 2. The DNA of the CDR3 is TGTGCCAGCAGTTTAGGGAGGGATGAGACCCAGTACTTC. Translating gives CASSLGRDETQYF.

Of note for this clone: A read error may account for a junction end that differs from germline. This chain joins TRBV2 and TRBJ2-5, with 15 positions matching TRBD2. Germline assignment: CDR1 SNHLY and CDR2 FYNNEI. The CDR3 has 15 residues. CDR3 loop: CASREGLAGGETQYF. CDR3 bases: TGTGCCAGCAGGGAAGGACTAGCGGGAGGGGAGACCCAGTACTTC.

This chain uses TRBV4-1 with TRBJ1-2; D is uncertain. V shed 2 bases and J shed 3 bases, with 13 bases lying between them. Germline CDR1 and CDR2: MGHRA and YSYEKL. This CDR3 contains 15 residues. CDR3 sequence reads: CASSQFYGGDYGYTF. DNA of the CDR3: TGCGCCAGCAGCCAATTTTATGGCGGAGACTATGGCTACACCTTC.

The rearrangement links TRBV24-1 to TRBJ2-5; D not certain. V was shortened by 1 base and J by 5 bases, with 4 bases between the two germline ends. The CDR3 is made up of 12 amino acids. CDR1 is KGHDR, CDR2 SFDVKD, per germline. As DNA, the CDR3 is TGTGCCACCAGTGATTTTATGGAGACCCAGTACTTC. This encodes CATSDFMETQYF.

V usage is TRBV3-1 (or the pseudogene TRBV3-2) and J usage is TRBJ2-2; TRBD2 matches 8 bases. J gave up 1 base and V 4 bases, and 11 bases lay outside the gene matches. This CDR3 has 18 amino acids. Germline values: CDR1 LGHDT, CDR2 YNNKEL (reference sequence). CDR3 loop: CASSLRKAGVGNTGELFF. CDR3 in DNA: TGTGCCAGCAGCCTAAGAAAAGCGGGAGTGGGGAACACCGGGGAGCTGTTTTTT.

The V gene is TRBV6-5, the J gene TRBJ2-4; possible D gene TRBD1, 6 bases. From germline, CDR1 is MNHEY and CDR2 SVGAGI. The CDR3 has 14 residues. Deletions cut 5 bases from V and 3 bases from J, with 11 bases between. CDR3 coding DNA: TGTGCCAGCAGTCTCGGACAGAACAAAAACATTCAGTACTTC. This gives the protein CASSLGQNKNIQYF.

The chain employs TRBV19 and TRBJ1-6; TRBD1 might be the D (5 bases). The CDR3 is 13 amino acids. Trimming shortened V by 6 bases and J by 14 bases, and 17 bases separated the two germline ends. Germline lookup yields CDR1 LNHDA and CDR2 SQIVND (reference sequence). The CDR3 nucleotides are TGTGCCAGTAGAGAAACAGGCCCTCTGGCCCTCCACTTT. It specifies CASRETGPLALHF.